This entry is about one T cell receptor beta chain. Only one count was recorded for this clonotype. Its antigen target is currently unknown. Within one base of it there is no much larger clone, and no base qualities were kept. One read alone lends weak support. The library was made by PCR. DNA from cultured CD4+ T cells underwent TCR sequencing with the Oncomine TCR Beta short-read assay at the Johns Hopkins FTIC core. Genomic DNA was extracted from the cultured CD4+ T cells with the QIAamp micro DNA kit. Oncomine TCR Beta libraries from cultured CD4+ T cells were pooled with unique dual indexes and sequenced on an Illumina iSeq 100. From the authors' description of their analysis: Non-productive sequences were removed, and CDR3s that did not start with C, did not end with F or W, or were shorter than 7 amino acids were discarded. The MANAFEST web application identified antigen-specific clonotypes by comparing peptide-stimulated wells against reference wells and other culture wells. Positive clones required FDR below 0.05, an odds ratio above 5, and productive frequency above 0.1% in at least two of three replicate wells. A clonotype counted as cross-reactive if it showed significant expansion both in the SARS-CoV-2 spike wells and in at least one common cold coronavirus spike condition. Levenshtein distances (stringdist) and unrooted phylogenetic trees (ape) in R version 3.6.1 were used to assess CDR3 homology. TCRdb applied fastp at Q25 and MiXCR to the public reads, then kept only in-frame beta chains. Each entry is one CDR3 protein sequence, shown with its most common DNA and genes. The V and J calls and clone size are TCRdb's, not the authors'. This sample holds around 21,000 distinct CDR3 sequences; around 55% were observed only once. The top ten clonotypes cover around 9% of the sample.

This record belongs to a study of vaccination and CD4 T cells after COVID-19 (dated by TCRdb to the early 2020s). About the study as a whole: Every convalescent patient had a positive nasal swab PCR test for SARS-CoV-2, with mild disease in roughly ten patients and severe disease in one. Participants got two doses of the Pfizer-BioNTech BNT162b2 vaccine (n=8) or two doses of the Moderna mRNA-1273 vaccine (n=2). The convalescent cohort included six males and four females, with two Hispanic individuals, seven Caucasians, two Asians and one multiracial person. Post-vaccine blood samples were taken a median of 72 days after the second vaccine dose, with a range of 14 to 241 days. In 10 COVID-19 convalescent patients and a handful of infection-naive healthy vaccine recipients, the spike-specific CD4+ TCR repertoire before mRNA vaccination was compared with the repertoire after mRNA vaccination. Control cultures received a CEFX viral epitope pool as the positive control, an HIV-1 Nef peptide pool as the negative control, or no peptide. Post-COVID blood samples were collected from convalescent patients a median of about 92 days after diagnosis, with a range of roughly 35 to 170 days. Overlapping spike peptide pools from SARS-CoV-2 and from the common cold coronaviruses HCoV-NL63, HCoV-OC43 and HCoV-229E were used as culture stimuli. What the authors observed across the whole study: In convalescent patients, a median 86.3% of post-vaccine SARS-CoV-2-reactive clones were detected only after vaccination, and vaccine-specific priming was suggested by this finding. Nearly all vaccine-specific clones in convalescent patients (304 of 307) were mono-reactive for SARS-CoV-2 spike rather than cross-reactive with common cold coronaviruses. Relatively few convalescent patients were included in the study, and early timepoints after natural infection were not analyzed. The median number of SARS-CoV-2-reactive clonotypes rose from around 22 after infection to 38 after vaccination, but the change was not significant.

The intended sense of this specimen's treatment or condition label: roughly ten-day PBMC culture with coronavirus spike peptide pools or control peptides (ViraFEST assay). The ViraFEST assay was used in the study, in which antigen-specific T cells were expanded with peptide pools and expanded clonotypes were subsequently identified by TCR sequencing. The positive SARS-CoV-2 PCR tests of the convalescent patients were dated from March to December 2020, before the Alpha, Beta and Delta variants emerged in the United States. Each well held some 2 million PBMCs cultured with approximately 9.2 ug/ml peptide pools in IMDM containing approximately 5% human AB serum and 9.5 to 10 IU/ml IL-2. Half of the culture medium was replaced with fresh IL-2-containing medium on days 3 and 7. After 10 to 11 days of culture, CD4+ T cells were isolated by negative selection with the EasySep CD4+ T cell isolation kit. Ficoll-Paque Plus gradient centrifugation was used to isolate PBMCs from whole blood, and the isolated PBMCs were then either used fresh or cryopreserved at -140C. Triplicate wells were generally used for each culture condition.

What was sequenced was CD4+ T cells from blood, cultured in vitro. The receptor was isolated from a human donor who had recovered from COVID-19.

The DNA is TGTGCCACCTCACTCAGGCCATATCTCGTAAACACCATATATTTT. This translates into CATSLRPYLVNTIYF. The chain is assembled from TRBV19 and TRBJ1-3, with the D gene not confidently named. Reading from cysteine to phenylalanine, the CDR3 counts 15 amino acids. The sequence is cut down to CDR3 DNA, 45 bases in frame from base 1. Between the V and J ends, shortened by 10 bases and 6 bases respectively, the junction contains 22 bases. CDR1 is given as LNHDA and CDR2 as SQIVND, both from the germline V gene (reference sequence). This CDR3, with the reference TRBV19 and TRBJ1-3 proteins standing in past its ends, gives the full variable domain DGGITQSPKYLFRKEGQNVTLSCEQNLNHDAMYWYRQDPGQGLRLIYYSQIVNDFQKGDIAEGYSVSREKKESFPLTVTSAQKNPTAFYLCATSLRPYLVNTIYFGEGSWLTVV.